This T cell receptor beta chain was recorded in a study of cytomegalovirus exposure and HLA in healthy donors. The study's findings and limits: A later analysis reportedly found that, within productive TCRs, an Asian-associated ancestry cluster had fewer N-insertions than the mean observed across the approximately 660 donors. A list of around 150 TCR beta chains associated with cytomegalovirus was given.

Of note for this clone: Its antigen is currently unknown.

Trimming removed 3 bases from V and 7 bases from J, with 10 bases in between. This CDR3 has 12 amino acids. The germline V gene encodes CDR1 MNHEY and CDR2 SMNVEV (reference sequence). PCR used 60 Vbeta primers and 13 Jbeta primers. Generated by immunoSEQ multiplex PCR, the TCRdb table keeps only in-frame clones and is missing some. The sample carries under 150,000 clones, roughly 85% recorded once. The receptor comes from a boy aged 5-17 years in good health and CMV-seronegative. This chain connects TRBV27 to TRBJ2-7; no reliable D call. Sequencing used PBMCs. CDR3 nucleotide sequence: TGTGCCAGCAGTTTCCTGTTCGGGGAGCAGTACTTC. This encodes CASSFLFGEQYF.